These 20 T cell receptor beta chains were sequenced from one sample in a study of siplizumab effects on memory and regulatory T cells. Here immunoSEQ multiplex PCR was the method, and the copy in TCRdb shows in-frame clones only, minus some. The table lists some 100,000 clones, approximately 97% of them singletons, with 0.025% to 0.035% in the top ten. The sequencing input was naive CD4+ T cells sorted from blood. All receptors derive from a human donor in good health.

This clone was recorded a few times. This chain links TRBV5-4 with TRBJ2-7, with 8 bases lining up with TRBD1. J was trimmed by 6 bases and V by 6 bases; bases with no gene match: 8. The length of the CDR3 is 13 residues. Per germline, CDR1 SGHNT and CDR2 YYREEE (reference sequence). CDR3 amino acids: CASTRTGSGEQYF. DNA for the CDR3: TGTGCCAGCACCAGGACAGGGTCGGGCGAGCAGTACTTC.

This chain links TRBV30 with TRBJ1-5; possible D gene TRBD1, 5 bases. CDR1 GTSNPN and CDR2 SVGIG come from the germline V gene (reference sequence). This CDR3 spans 15 amino acids. V lost 2 bases, J lost 4 bases, and 15 bases lay in between. The CDR3 DNA reads as TGTGCCTGGAGTTTCAGGTGGGACGGAAATCAGCCCCAGCATTTT. Translation: CAWSFRWDGNQPQHF. The full variable domain, in which reference TRBV30 and TRBJ1-5 provide the parts outside the CDR3, is SQTIHQWPATLVQPVGSPLSLECTVEGTSNPNLYWYRQAAGRGLQLLFYSVGIGQISSEVPQNLSASRPQDRQFILSSKKLLLSDSGFYLCAWSFRWDGNQPQHFGDGTRLSIL.

The V call is TRBV5-6, the J call TRBJ1-1; D not resolved. Trimming took off 5 bases at V and 1 base at J, with 6 bases between the two ends. The CDR3 sequence is 12 residues long. Per germline, CDR1 SGHDT and CDR2 YYEEEE. The CDR3 nucleotides are TGTGCCAGCAGTCTGCCGAACACTGAAGCTTTCTTT. Encoded protein: CASSLPNTEAFF.

This chain connects TRBV4-1 to TRBJ2-3; 9 bases map to TRBD2. The CDR3 sequence is 16 residues long. Germline CDR1 and CDR2: MGHRA and YSYEKL. V lost 4 bases and J lost 2; bases outside the gene matches: 7. The chain's CDR3 is CASSREVAGVTDTQYF. The DNA for the CDR3 is TGCGCCAGCAGCCGTGAGGTAGCGGGGGTCACAGATACGCAGTATTTT.

The J gene is TRBJ2-7, the V gene TRBV20-1, with 7 bases identical to TRBD2. CDR1 and CDR2 (germline): DFQATT, SNEGSKA (reference sequence). This CDR3 spans 11 amino acids. The ends lost 3 bases at V and 7 bases at J; junction bases unmatched: 3. CDR3 bases: TGCAGTGCTAGTTGGGGAGGGGAGCAGTACTTC. Protein product: CSASWGGEQYF.

V and J are TRBV29-1 and TRBJ1-1, with D perhaps TRBD1 (5 bases). CDR3 length equals 13 residues. Germline V lookup: CDR1 SQVTM, CDR2 ANQGSEA. V gave up 4 bases and J gave up 1 base, with 10 bases separating them. CDR3 nucleotides: TGCAGCGTTGGGTGGGGACGGAACACTGAAGCTTTCTTT. Amino acid sequence: CSVGWGRNTEAFF.

CDR3 protein: CASSPTGSYGYTF. The CDR3 region has the DNA TGTGCCAGCAGCCCAACAGGAAGCTATGGCTACACCTTC. The genes are TRBV6-5 and TRBJ1-2; tentative D call: TRBD1 (5 bases). The CDR3 spans 13 residues. The germline V and J ends were trimmed by 6 bases and 4 bases, with 12 bases remaining between them. CDR1 is MNHEY and CDR2 is SVGAGI in the germline V gene.

The chain carries TRBV6-1 and TRBJ1-1; TRBD1 might be the D (6 bases). The V gene's germline CDR1 is MNHNS and CDR2 SASEGT. This CDR3 is 14 amino acids long. V lost 6 bases and J lost 2, with 13 bases in between. The DNA for the CDR3 is TGTGCCAGCAGAGAAACAGGGATTAACACTGAAGCTTTCTTT. Its translation is CASRETGINTEAFF.

V is TRBV6-1 and J is TRBJ2-2; either TRBD1 or TRBD2 may supply D (5 bases each). The CDR3 is made up of 16 amino acids. The V end lost 2 bases, the J end lost 6 bases, and 16 bases lay between the germline ends. The germline V gene encodes CDR1 MNHNS and CDR2 SASEGT. The CDR3 DNA reads as TGTGCCAGCAGTGAACGAAGGGGAGCATCTTCCGGGGAGCTGTTTTTT. Translation: CASSERRGASSGELFF.

Written as DNA, the CDR3 is TGTGCCAGCAGTTACGCGGGGACAGGGATCTACGAGCAGTACTTC. Its translation is CASSYAGTGIYEQYF. V usage is TRBV6-5 and J usage is TRBJ2-7; 9 bases line up with TRBD1. Germline loops: CDR1 MNHEY, CDR2 SVGAGI. The CDR3 loop spans 15 amino acids. V was pared by 2 bases and J by 3 bases, with 5 bases of the junction left unmatched.

The chain couples TRBV28 to TRBJ2-4; 13 positions agree with TRBD2. Germline V gene sequence: CDR1 MDHEN, CDR2 SYDVKM. This CDR3 is built from 20 residues. The trim removed 4 bases at V and 0 bases at J, leaving 12 bases unmatched. The CDR3 region has the DNA TGTGCCAGCAGTTCGTACCCCGGGACTAGCGGGGTTATAGCCAAAAACATTCAGTACTTC. Amino acid sequence: CASSSYPGTSGVIAKNIQYF.

The V and J genes are TRBV6-1 and TRBJ2-2; TRBD2 matches 12 bases. CDR3 length: 14 amino acids. Germline lookup yields CDR1 MNHNS and CDR2 SASEGT. The V and J ends lost 8 bases and 5 bases, in that order; junction bases with no gene match: 3. The CDR3 bases are TGTGCCAGCGGACTAGCGGGGAATACCGGGGAGCTGTTTTTT. The encoded protein is CASGLAGNTGELFF.

CDR3 in DNA: TGTGCCAGCAGTTACACACAGTGGGGGCCTGGAAACACCATATATTTT. This translates into CASSYTQWGPGNTIYF. This rearrangement joins TRBV6-5 to TRBJ1-3; D is perhaps TRBD1 (6 bases). The CDR3 consists of 16 residues. Germline-derived CDR1 and CDR2 are MNHEY and SVGAGI. V was clipped by 2 bases and J by 2 bases, with 13 bases between them.

The chain joins TRBV19 to TRBJ2-1, with TRBD1 matching 9 bases. V lost 6 bases to trimming and J lost 4 bases; unmatched junction nucleotides: 7. CDR3 length: 15 amino acids. The germline CDR1 and CDR2 sequences are LNHDA and SQIVND (reference sequence). The CDR3 DNA reads TGTGCCAGTAGCGACGGGACAGGGATATACAATGAGCAGTTCTTC. Its translation is CASSDGTGIYNEQFF.

The chain recombines TRBV28 with TRBJ1-2, with D possibly being TRBD1 (6 bases). V lost 5 bases, J lost 1 base, and 20 bases lay in between. From germline, CDR1 is MDHEN and CDR2 SYDVKM. This CDR3 has 17 amino acids. CDR3 protein: CASSTRTGHLNNYGYTF. DNA for the CDR3: TGTGCCAGCAGTACCCGGACGGGACACTTAAATAACTATGGCTACACCTTC.

Points on this clone: Other DNA variants within this sample encode the same CDR3. The V call is TRBV7-2, the J call TRBJ2-3; 9 bases match TRBD2. Trimming cost V 1 base and J 4 bases; bases outside gene matches: 0. The CDR3 is 14 amino acids. CDR1 and CDR2 (germline): SGHTA, FQGNSA. DNA for the CDR3: TGTGCCAGCAGCTTAGGACTAGCGGCAGATACGCAGTATTTT. Its protein product is CASSLGLAADTQYF.

J is TRBJ1-2 and V is TRBV25-1; D is ambiguous. Germline V CDR1 and CDR2: MGHDK, SYGVNS. The CDR3 contains 14 residues. V was clipped by 4 bases and J by 6 bases, with 15 bases between them. The CDR3 spells CASSVEGRLHGYTF. CDR3 bases: TGTGCCAGCAGTGTAGAGGGCCGACTTCATGGCTACACCTTC.

The rearrangement uses TRBV30 and TRBJ1-4; D not certain. This CDR3 is built from 15 residues. CDR1 is GTSNPN, CDR2 SVGIG, per germline (reference sequence). Between the trimmed V and J ends, which lost 7 bases and 0 bases, there was a span of 15 bases. This chain's CDR3 is CAFEVLSSTNEKLFF. CDR3 coding DNA: TGTGCCTTCGAAGTCCTAAGTTCAACTAATGAAAAACTGTTTTTT.

The count of this clone is one. The V and J genes are TRBV6-5 and TRBJ2-5, with a weak D call TRBD2 (6 bases). The CDR3 has 15 residues. The V end was cut by 0 bases, the J end by 5 bases, with 13 bases between. CDR1 and CDR2 from the germline V gene are MNHEY and SVGAGI. The DNA for the CDR3 is TGTGCCAGCAGTTACTCACGACTAGTTCTGGAGACCCAGTACTTC. Amino acids: CASSYSRLVLETQYF.

V and J are TRBV7-9 and TRBJ2-7; no definite D call. The V end was cut by 5 bases, the J end by 3 bases, with 14 bases between. Germline-derived CDR1 and CDR2 are SEHNR and FQNEAQ (reference sequence). There are 14 residues in the CDR3. In DNA, the CDR3 is TGTGCCAGCAGCCCTCGGCGCGCCTTCTACGAGCAGTACTTC. Translating it yields CASSPRRAFYEQYF.